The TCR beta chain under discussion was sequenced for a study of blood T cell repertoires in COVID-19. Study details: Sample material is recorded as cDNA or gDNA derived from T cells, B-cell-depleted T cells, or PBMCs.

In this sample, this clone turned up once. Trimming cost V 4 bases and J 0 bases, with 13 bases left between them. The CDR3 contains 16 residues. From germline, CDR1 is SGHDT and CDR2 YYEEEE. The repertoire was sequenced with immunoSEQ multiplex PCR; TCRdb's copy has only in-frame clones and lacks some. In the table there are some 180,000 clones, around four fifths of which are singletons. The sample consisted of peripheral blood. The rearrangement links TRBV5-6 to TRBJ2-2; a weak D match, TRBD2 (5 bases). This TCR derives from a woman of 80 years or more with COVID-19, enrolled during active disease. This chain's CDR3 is CASSLGLISNTGELFF. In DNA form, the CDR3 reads TGTGCCAGCAGCCTAGGACTCATTTCGAACACCGGGGAGCTGTTTTTT.